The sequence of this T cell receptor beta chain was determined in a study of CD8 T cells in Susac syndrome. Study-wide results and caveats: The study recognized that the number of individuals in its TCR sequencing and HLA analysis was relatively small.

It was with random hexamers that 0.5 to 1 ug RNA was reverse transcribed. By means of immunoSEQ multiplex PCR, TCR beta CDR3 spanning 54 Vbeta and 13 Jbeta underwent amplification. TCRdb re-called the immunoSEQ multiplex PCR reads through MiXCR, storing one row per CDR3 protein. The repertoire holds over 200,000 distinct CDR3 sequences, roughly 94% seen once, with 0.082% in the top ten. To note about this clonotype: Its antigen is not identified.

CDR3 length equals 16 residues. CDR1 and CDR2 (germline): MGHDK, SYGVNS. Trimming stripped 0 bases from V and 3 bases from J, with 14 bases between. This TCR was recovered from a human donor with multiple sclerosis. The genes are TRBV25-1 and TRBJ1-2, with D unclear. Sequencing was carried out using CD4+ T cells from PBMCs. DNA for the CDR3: TGTGCCAGCAGTGAATACCGGACTGGGATTCACTATGGCTACACCTTC. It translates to CASSEYRTGIHYGYTF.